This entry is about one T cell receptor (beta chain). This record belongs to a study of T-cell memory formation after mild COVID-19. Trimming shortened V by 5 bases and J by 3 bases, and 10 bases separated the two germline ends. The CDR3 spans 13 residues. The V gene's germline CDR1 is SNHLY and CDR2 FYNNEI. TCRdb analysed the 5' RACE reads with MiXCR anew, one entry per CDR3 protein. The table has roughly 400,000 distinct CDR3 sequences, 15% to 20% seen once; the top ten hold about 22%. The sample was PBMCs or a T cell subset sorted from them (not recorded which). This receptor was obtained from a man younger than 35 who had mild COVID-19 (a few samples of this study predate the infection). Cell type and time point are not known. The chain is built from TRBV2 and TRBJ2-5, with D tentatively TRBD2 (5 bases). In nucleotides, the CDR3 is TGTGCCAGCAGTACCCGGGGAGAAGAGACCCAGTACTTC. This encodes CASSTRGEETQYF.